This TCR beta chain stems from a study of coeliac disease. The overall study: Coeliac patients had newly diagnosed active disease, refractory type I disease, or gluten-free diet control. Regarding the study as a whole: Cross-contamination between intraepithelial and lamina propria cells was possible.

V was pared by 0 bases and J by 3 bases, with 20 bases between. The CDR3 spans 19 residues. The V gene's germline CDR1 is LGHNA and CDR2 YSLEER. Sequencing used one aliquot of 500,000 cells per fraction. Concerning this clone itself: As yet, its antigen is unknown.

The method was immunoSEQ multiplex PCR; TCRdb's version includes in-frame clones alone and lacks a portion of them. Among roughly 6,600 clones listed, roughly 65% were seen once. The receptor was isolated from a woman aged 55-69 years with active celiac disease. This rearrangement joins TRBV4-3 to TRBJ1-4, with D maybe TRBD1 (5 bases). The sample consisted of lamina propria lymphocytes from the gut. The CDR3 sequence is CASSQDRGDLNRANEKLFF. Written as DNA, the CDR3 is TGCGCCAGCAGCCAAGATCGGGGGGACCTAAACCGGGCTAATGAAAAACTGTTTTTT.